This entry describes one T cell receptor (beta chain). The CDR3 runs to 18 residues. V trimming: 3 bases; J trimming: 0 bases; junction bases outside the gene matches: 4. Germline-derived CDR1 and CDR2 are SGHRS and YFSETQ. These data originate in a study of blood T cell repertoires in COVID-19. Method: immunoSEQ multiplex PCR; TCRdb's copy keeps in-frame clones and lacks some. The sample shows roughly 100,000 clones, 85% of them seen only once. The TCR sequence derives from a woman aged 70-85 years with active or convalescent COVID-19. The chain joins TRBV5-1 to TRBJ2-3, with TRBD2 identical over 16 bases. The sample consisted of peripheral blood. CDR3 amino acids: CASSSGTSGGVSTDTQYF. Written as DNA, the CDR3 is TGCGCCAGCAGCTCCGGGACTAGCGGGGGGGTTAGCACAGATACGCAGTATTTT.